This T cell receptor beta chain originates from a study of cytomegalovirus exposure and HLA in healthy donors. Study conclusions and caveats: In a later analysis, compared with equally common non-associated chains, HLA-associated beta chains were more expanded.

The CDR3 sequence is 16 residues long. Germline V gives CDR1 SGHRS, CDR2 YFSETQ. V was clipped by 4 bases and J by 4 bases; unmatched bases: 12. 13 Jbeta primers and 60 Vbeta primers were used for the PCR. TCRdb's table, derived via immunoSEQ multiplex PCR, lists solely in-frame clones and lacks some. The sample lists 100,000 to 150,000 clones, around 78% seen once, with 4.5% to 5% in the top ten. Unrecorded immune exposures were likely, despite nominal health at sampling. About this clone itself: Its antigen is undetermined.

The material sequenced was PBMCs. This TCR derives from a man aged 55 to 69 in good health and CMV-seropositive. The chain uses TRBV5-1 and TRBJ2-7; TRBD1 aligns across 9 bases. The CDR3 reads CASSRGNTGTGYEQYF. The CDR3 region has the DNA TGCGCCAGCAGCCGTGGGAATACGGGGACAGGGTACGAGCAGTACTTC.